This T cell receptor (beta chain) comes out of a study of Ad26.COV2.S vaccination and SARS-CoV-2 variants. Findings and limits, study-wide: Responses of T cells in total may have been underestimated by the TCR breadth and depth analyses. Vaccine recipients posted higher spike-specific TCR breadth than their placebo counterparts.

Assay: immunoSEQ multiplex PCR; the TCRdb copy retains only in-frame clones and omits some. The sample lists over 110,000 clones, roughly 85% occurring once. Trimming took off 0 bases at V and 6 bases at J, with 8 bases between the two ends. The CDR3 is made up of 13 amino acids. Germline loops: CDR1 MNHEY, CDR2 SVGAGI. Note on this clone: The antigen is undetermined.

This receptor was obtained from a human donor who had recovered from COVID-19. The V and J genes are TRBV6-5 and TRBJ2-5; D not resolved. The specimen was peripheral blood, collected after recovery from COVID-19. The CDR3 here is CASSYSEGKTQYF. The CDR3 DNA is TGTGCCAGCAGTTACTCAGAAGGCAAGACCCAGTACTTC.